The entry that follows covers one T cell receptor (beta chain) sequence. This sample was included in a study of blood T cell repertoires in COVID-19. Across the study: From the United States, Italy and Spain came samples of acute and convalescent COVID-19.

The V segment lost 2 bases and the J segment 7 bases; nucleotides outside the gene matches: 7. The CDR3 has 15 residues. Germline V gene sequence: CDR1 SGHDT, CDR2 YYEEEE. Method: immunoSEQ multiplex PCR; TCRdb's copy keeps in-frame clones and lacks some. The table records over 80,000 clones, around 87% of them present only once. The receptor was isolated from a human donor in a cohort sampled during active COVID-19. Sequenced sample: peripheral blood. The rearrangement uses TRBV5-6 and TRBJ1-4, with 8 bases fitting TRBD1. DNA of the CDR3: TGTGCCAGCAGCTTTCCAGGGGGCGTCGGTGAAAAACTGTTTTTT. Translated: CASSFPGGVGEKLFF. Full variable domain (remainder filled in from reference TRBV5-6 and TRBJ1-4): DAGVTQSPTHLIKTRGQQVTLRCSPKSGHDTVSWYQQALGQGPQFIFQYYEEEERQRGNFPDRFSGHQFPNYSSELNVNALLLGDSALYLCASSFPGGVGEKLFFGSGTQLSVL.